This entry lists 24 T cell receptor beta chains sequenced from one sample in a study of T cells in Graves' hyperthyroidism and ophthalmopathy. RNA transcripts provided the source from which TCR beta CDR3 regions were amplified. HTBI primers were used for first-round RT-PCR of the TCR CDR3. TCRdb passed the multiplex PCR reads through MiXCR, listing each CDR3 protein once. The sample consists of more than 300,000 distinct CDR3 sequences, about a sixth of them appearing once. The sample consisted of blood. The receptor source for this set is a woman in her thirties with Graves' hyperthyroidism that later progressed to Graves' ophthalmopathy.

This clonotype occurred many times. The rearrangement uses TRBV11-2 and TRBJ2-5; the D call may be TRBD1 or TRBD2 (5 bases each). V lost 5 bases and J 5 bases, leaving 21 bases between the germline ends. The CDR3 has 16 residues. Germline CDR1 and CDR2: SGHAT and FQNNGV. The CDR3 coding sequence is TGTGCCAGCAGCCACAGTGGTAGGGGTTGGAGGGAGACCCAGTACTTC. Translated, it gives CASSHSGRGWRETQYF.

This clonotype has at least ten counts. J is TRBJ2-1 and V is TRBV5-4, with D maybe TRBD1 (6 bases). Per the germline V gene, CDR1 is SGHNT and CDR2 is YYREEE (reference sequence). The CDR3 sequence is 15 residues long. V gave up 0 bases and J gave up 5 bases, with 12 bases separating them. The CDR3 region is CASSLAGQGNNEQFF. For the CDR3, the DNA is TGTGCCAGCAGCTTGGCCGGGCAGGGGAACAATGAGCAGTTCTTC.

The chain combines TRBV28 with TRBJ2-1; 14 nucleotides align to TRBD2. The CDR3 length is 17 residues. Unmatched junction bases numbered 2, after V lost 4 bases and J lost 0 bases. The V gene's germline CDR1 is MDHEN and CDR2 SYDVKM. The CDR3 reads CASSSGLAGGSYNEQFF. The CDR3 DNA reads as TGTGCCAGCAGTTCAGGACTAGCGGGAGGCTCCTACAATGAGCAGTTCTTC.

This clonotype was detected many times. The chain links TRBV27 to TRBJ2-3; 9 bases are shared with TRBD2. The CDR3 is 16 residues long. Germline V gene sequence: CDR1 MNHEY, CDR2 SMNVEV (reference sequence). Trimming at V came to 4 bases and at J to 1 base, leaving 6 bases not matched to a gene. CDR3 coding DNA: TGTGCCAGCAGTTCTTTAGCGGGGGCCCGCACAGATACGCAGTATTTT. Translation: CASSSLAGARTDTQYF.

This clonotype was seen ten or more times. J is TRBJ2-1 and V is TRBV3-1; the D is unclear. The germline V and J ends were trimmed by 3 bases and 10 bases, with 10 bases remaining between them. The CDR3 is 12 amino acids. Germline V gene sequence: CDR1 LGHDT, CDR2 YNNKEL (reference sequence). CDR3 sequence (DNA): TGTGCCAGCAGCCACGAGCCCCGGGAGCAGTTCTTC. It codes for CASSHEPREQFF.

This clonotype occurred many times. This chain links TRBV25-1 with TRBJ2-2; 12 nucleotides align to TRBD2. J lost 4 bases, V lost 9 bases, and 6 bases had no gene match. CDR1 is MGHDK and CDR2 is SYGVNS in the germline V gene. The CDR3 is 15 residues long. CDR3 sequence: CASSLAGGVTGELFF. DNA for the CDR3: TGTGCCAGTTCACTAGCGGGGGGCGTCACCGGGGAGCTGTTTTTT.

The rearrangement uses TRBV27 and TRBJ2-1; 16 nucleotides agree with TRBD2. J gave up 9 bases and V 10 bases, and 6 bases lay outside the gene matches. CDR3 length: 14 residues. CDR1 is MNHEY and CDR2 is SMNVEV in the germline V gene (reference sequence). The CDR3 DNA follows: TGTGCCAACACGGGACTAGCGGGAGGGGCTGAGCAGTTCTTC. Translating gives CANTGLAGGAEQFF.

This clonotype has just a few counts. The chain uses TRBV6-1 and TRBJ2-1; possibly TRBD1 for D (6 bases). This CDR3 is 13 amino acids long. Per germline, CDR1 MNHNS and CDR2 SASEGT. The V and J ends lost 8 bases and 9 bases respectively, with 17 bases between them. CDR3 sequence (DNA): TGTGCCAGCGGAAAGGGTCAACAGGGTGAGCAGTTCTTC. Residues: CASGKGQQGEQFF.

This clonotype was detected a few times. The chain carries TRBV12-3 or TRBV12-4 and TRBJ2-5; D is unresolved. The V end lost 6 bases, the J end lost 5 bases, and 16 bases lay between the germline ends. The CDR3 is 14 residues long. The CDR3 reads CASSPKGTWETQYF. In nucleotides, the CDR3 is TGTGCCAGCAGCCCAAAGGGAACCTGGGAGACCCAGTACTTC.

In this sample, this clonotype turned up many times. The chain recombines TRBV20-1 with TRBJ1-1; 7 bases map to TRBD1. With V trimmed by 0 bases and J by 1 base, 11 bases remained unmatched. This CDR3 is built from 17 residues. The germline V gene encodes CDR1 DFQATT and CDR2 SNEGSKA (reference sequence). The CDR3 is CSARDWPGGTENTEAFF. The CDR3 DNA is TGCAGTGCTAGAGATTGGCCTGGTGGGACAGAGAACACTGAAGCTTTCTTT.

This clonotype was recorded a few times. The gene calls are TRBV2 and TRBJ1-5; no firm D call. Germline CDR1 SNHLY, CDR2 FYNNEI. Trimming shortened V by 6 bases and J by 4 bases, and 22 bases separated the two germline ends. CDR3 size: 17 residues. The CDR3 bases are TGTGCCAGCAGCCCTGGGTATGGCTCCGAGGCAAATCAGCCCCAGCATTTT. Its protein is CASSPGYGSEANQPQHF.

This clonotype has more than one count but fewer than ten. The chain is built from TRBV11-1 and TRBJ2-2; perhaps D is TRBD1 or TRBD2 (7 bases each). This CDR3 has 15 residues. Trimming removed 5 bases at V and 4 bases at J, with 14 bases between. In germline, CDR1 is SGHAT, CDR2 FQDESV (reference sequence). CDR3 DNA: TGTGCCAGCAGCCTCCAGGGGGGGTTCACCGGGGAGCTGTTTTTT. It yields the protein CASSLQGGFTGELFF.

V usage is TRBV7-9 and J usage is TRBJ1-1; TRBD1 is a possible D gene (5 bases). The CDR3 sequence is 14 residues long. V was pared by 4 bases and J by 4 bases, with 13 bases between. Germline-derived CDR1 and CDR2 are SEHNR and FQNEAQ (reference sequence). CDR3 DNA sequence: TGTGCCAGCAGCTCTTCGGGGGTTGGCACTGAAGCTTTCTTT. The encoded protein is CASSSSGVGTEAFF.

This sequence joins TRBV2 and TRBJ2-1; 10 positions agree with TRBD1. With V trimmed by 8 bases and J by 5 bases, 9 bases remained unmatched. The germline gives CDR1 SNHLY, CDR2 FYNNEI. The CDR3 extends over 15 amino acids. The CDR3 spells CASSQDRGEHNEQFF. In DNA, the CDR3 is TGTGCCAGCTCACAGGACAGGGGGGAACACAATGAGCAGTTCTTC.

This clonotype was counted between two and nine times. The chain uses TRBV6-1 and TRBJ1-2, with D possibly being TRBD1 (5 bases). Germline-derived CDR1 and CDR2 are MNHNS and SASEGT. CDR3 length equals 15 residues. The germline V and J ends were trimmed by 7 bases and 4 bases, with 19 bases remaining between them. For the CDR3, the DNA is TGTGCCAGCACCCTTCTCTTAGGGGCTGGCTATGGCTACACCTTC. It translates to CASTLLLGAGYGYTF.

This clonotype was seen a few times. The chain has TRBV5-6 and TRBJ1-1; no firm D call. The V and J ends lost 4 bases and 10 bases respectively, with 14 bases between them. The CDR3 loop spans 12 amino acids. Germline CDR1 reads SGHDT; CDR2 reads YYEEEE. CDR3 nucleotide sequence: TGTGCCAGCAGCCTTGGTTTGGTAGGAGCTTTCTTT. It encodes CASSLGLVGAFF.

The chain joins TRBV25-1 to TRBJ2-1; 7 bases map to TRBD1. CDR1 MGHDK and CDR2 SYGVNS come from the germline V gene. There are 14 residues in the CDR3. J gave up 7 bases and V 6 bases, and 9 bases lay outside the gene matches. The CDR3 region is CASSPPRDSNEQFF. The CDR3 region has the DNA TGTGCCAGCAGCCCCCCCCGGGACAGTAATGAGCAGTTCTTC.

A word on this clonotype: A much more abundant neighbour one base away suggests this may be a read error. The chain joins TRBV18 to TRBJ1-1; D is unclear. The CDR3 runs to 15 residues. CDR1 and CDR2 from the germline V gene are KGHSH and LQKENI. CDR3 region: CASSPSASENTEASF. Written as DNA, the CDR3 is TGTGCCAGCTCACCATCAGCGTCCGAGAACACTGAAGCTTCCTTT.

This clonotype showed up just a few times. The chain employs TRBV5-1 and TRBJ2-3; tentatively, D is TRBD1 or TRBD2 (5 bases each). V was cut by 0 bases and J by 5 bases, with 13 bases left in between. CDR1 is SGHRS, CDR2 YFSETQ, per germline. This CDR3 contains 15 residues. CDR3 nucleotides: TGCGCCAGCAGCTTGGCGGGACCGTCTCAAGATACGCAGTATTTT. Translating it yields CASSLAGPSQDTQYF.

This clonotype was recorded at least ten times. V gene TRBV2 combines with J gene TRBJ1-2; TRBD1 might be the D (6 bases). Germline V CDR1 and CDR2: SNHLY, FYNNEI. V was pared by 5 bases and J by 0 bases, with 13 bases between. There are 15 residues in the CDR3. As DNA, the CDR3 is TGTGCCAGCAGTTTGAGGGGACAAGCTAACTATGGCTACACCTTC. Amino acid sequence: CASSLRGQANYGYTF.

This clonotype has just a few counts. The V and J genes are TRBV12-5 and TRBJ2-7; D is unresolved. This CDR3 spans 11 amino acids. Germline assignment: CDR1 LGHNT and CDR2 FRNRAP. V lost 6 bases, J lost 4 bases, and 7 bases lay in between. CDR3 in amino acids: CASGSDYEQYF. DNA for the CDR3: TGTGCTAGTGGCTCGGATTACGAGCAGTACTTC. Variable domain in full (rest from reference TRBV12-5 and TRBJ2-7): DARVTQTPRHKVTEMGQEVTMRCQPILGHNTVFWYRQTMMQGLELLAYFRNRAPLDDSGMPKDRFSAEMPDATLATLKIQPSEPRDSAVYFCASGSDYEQYFGPGTRLTVT.

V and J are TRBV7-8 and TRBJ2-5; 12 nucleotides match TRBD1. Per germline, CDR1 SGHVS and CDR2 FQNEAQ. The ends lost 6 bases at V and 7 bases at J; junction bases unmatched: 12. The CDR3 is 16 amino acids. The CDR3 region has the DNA TGTGCCAGCAGTTGGGGGACAGGGGGCAATGTTTTGACCCAGTACTTC. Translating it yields CASSWGTGGNVLTQYF.

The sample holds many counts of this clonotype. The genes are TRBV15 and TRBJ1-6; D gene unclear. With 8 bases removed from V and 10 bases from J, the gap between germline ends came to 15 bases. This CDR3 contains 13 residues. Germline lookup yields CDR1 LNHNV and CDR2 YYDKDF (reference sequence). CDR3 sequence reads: CATRRGMGSPLHF. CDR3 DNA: TGTGCCACCCGCCGGGGAATGGGGTCACCCCTCCACTTT.

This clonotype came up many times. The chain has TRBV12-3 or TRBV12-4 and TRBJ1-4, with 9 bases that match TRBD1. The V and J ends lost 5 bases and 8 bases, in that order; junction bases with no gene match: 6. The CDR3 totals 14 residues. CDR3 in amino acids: CASSTGQGKEKLFF. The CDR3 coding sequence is TGTGCCAGCAGTACGGGACAGGGCAAGGAAAAACTGTTTTTT.